One and the same sample provided the 18 T cell receptor beta chains below, sequenced in a study of post-analysis software for immune sequencing data. Unique molecular identifiers had been added to the TCR beta cDNA libraries. TCRdb independently ran MiXCR on the PCR reads; one entry per CDR3 protein. Of 400,000 to 500,000 distinct CDR3 sequences listed, over 30% were seen once; the top ten hold 7.6%. The antigens these receptors bind are not known. Regarding the study as a whole: The five TRBV segments detected at higher frequency in patients than in controls included TRBV5-6, TRBV5-1 and TRBV20-1.

Sequencing was done on a sample of blood. The receptors derive from a girl aged 2 to 9 with multiple sclerosis.

The genes are TRBV7-9 and TRBJ2-7, with 10 bases matching TRBD2. The CDR3 runs to 16 residues. Losses at the gene ends were 2 bases for V and 3 bases for J; bases not matched to a gene: 7. The germline V gene has CDR1 SEHNR and CDR2 FQNEAQ (reference sequence). The CDR3 nucleotides are TGTGCCAGCAGCTTAACAGCGGGAGGGACCCTCTACGAGCAGTACTTC. Protein sequence: CASSLTAGGTLYEQYF.

This chain links TRBV7-6 with TRBJ2-1, with 10 bases lining up with TRBD1. The CDR3 consists of 15 residues. Germline V gives CDR1 SGHVS, CDR2 FNYEAQ. Trimming removed 1 base from V and 6 bases from J; junction bases left unmatched: 3. The CDR3 bases are TGTGCCAGCAGCTTAGGAGGGACAGGGGCCAATGAGCAGTTCTTC. Encoded protein: CASSLGGTGANEQFF.

The chain recombines TRBV4-2 with TRBJ2-1; no firm D call. Germline-derived CDR1 and CDR2 are LGHNA and YNFKEQ. V was pared by 1 base and J by 11 bases, with 12 bases between. The CDR3 is 13 residues long. The CDR3 DNA reads TGTGCCAGCAGCCAAGGACGAGTGGGTAAGCAGTTCTTC. Amino acids: CASSQGRVGKQFF.

This sequence joins TRBV6-5 and TRBJ2-4; perhaps TRBD1 as D (6 bases). This CDR3 comprises 15 residues. V gave up 0 bases and J gave up 5 bases, with 11 bases separating them. From germline, CDR1 is MNHEY and CDR2 SVGAGI. CDR3 nucleotide sequence: TGTGCCAGCAGTTACTCGAGGGGGTCGGAAAACATTCAGTACTTC. Translating it yields CASSYSRGSENIQYF.

Note on this clonotype: The germline gene is not matched at one end of the junction; a read error may be the cause. The chain is built from TRBV3-1 and TRBJ2-1; maybe TRBD2 (5 bases). Germline V gives CDR1 LGHDT, CDR2 YNNKEL (reference sequence). The CDR3 length is 16 residues. The CDR3 sequence: CAGSQEGYYRSNEQFF. The CDR3 region has the DNA TGTGCCGGCAGCCAAGAGGGCTATTATCGTTCCAATGAGCAGTTCTTC.

About this clonotype: A junction end diverges from the germline sequence, so it may reflect a read error. The chain couples TRBV20-1 to TRBJ2-6; D is possibly TRBD1 (5 bases). CDR3 length equals 16 residues. The germline CDR1 and CDR2 sequences are DFQATT and SNEGSKA (reference sequence). The CDR3 loop reads CSARGIAPAGANVRTF. DNA for the CDR3: TGCAGTGCTAGAGGCATTGCTCCGGCTGGGGCCAACGTCCGGACTTTC.

The V call is TRBV5-1, the J call TRBJ2-1, with D possibly TRBD2 on 7 matching bases. CDR1 SGHRS and CDR2 YFSETQ come from the germline V gene. The CDR3 length is 15 residues. V was pared by 0 bases and J by 9 bases, with 16 bases between. The CDR3 nucleotides are TGCGCCAGCAGCTTGGCGGTGGGGGGGCCGGGTGAGCAGTTCTTC. Protein product: CASSLAVGGPGEQFF.

The chain links TRBV27 to TRBJ2-5; a weak D match, TRBD2 (6 bases). The CDR3 is 17 amino acids. Trimming left V 6 bases short and J 3 bases short, with 23 bases between. In germline, CDR1 is MNHEY, CDR2 SMNVEV (reference sequence). As DNA, the CDR3 is TGTGCCAGCAGACCCTGGCTAGCGCCATCCTCGGAAGAGACCCAGTACTTC. This encodes CASRPWLAPSSEETQYF.

This clonotype appeared a few times. The chain recombines TRBV7-2 with TRBJ1-4; 7 bases are shared with TRBD1. Germline V lookup: CDR1 SGHTA, CDR2 FQGNSA. V shed 4 bases and J 8 bases; nucleotides not matched to a gene: 13. This CDR3 region has 16 residues. Here the CDR3 DNA reads TGTGCCAGCAGCTCCCGGCAGGGGGGAGTGTCGGAAAAACTGTTTTTT. Its translation: CASSSRQGGVSEKLFF.

Only a few counts were recorded for this clonotype. V and J are TRBV5-1 and TRBJ2-1; 9 bases match TRBD2. CDR1 and CDR2 (germline): SGHRS, YFSETQ. The CDR3 has 15 amino acids. J gave up 8 bases and V 4 bases, and 10 bases lay outside the gene matches. CDR3 sequence (DNA): TGCGCCAGCAGCGGCCTAAGCGGGAGGCGGGATGAGCAGTTCTTC. Its translation: CASSGLSGRRDEQFF.

V and J are TRBV3-1 and TRBJ2-2; 10 nucleotides line up with TRBD1. V trimming: 7 bases; J trimming: 1 base; junction bases outside the gene matches: 9. CDR1 and CDR2 from the germline V gene are LGHDT and YNNKEL (reference sequence). CDR3 size: 17 residues. Here the CDR3 reads CASTPTRDRGNTGELFF. The CDR3 DNA sequence: TGTGCCAGCACCCCAACCCGGGACAGGGGGAACACCGGGGAGCTGTTTTTT.

The V and J genes are TRBV12-3 or TRBV12-4 and TRBJ1-2; D not certain. The CDR3 is 13 residues long. Deletions cut 5 bases from V and 4 bases from J, with 11 bases between. Written as DNA, the CDR3 is TGTGCCAGCAGTGGGAGGAACGGCTATGGCTACACCTTC. Its translation is CASSGRNGYGYTF.

This clonotype was found a few times. The chain links TRBV7-3 to TRBJ2-1; maybe TRBD2 (6 bases). CDR3 length: 12 residues. The germline V gene encodes CDR1 SGHTA and CDR2 FQGTGA. V dropped 8 bases and J dropped 9 bases, with 14 bases sitting between them. The CDR3 DNA follows: TGTGCCAGCGGGCCCGCTAGCGCTGAGCAGTTCTTC. Protein sequence: CASGPASAEQFF.

This clonotype was seen more than once but under ten times. The chain recombines TRBV20-1 with TRBJ2-7, with TRBD1 matching 12 bases. The germline CDR1 and CDR2 sequences are DFQATT and SNEGSKA (reference sequence). V was pared by 3 bases and J by 2 bases, with 14 bases of the junction left unmatched. CDR3 length: 18 amino acids. CDR3 loop: CSASHPRLRDRGPYEQYF. The CDR3 DNA reads TGCAGTGCTAGTCATCCTCGACTTCGGGACAGGGGGCCCTACGAGCAGTACTTC.

J is TRBJ2-7 and V is TRBV10-3, with a weak D call TRBD2 (6 bases). Looked up from germline, CDR1 is ENHRY and CDR2 is SYGVKD. The CDR3 is 15 residues long. The germline V and J ends were trimmed by 3 bases and 0 bases, with 12 bases remaining between them. DNA of the CDR3: TGTGCCATCAGTGATTGGCGGAGGGACTCCTACGAGCAGTACTTC. Its protein is CAISDWRRDSYEQYF.

This clonotype has a handful of counts. The genes are TRBV7-3 and TRBJ1-4, with D unresolved. V was cut by 0 bases and J by 6 bases, with 14 bases left in between. The germline gives CDR1 SGHTA, CDR2 FQGTGA. This CDR3 is 16 amino acids long. The DNA of the CDR3 is TGTGCCAGCAGCTTAACAGGAGGGTCGAGAGATGAAAAACTGTTTTTT. Translated: CASSLTGGSRDEKLFF.

J is TRBJ1-2 and V is TRBV7-9; possible D gene TRBD1, 5 bases. Germline V gene lookup returns CDR1 SEHNR and CDR2 FQNEAQ (reference sequence). The CDR3 is 15 residues long. Trimming shortened V by 1 base and J by 2 bases, and 11 bases separated the two germline ends. This CDR3 is CASSLGKGKNYGYTF. The CDR3 nucleotides are TGTGCCAGCAGCTTAGGAAAGGGGAAAAACTATGGCTACACCTTC.

This clonotype was detected a few times. V and J are TRBV6-1 and TRBJ2-7, with 8 bases identical to TRBD1. The V and J ends lost 4 bases and 0 bases, in that order; junction bases with no gene match: 20. Germline V lookup: CDR1 MNHNS, CDR2 SASEGT. CDR3 length equals 20 residues. DNA for the CDR3: TGTGCCAGCAGTGCTCCCCGTACAGGGGGTTCTCGCTTGTCCTCCTACGAGCAGTACTTC. It is translated as CASSAPRTGGSRLSSYEQYF.